One and the same sample provided the 15 T cell receptor beta chains below, sequenced in a study of blood T cells in healthy people across ages (dated by TCRdb to the mid-2010s). To prepare the library, 5' RACE was applied. Sequencing was carried out with an Illumina HiSeq 2500. The second PCR ran for roughly 7 to 11 cycles and used a J-beta primer mix along with a sample-barcoded 5' primer. The public reads were quality trimmed at Q25 with fastp and then assembled into clones with MiXCR by TCRdb, keeping productive beta chains. Entries that share a CDR3 protein sequence are merged under the most common genes and DNA. For this sample there are under 1,000,000 distinct CDR3 sequences; approximately 35% appear just once. About an eighth of the sample is in the top ten clones. Sequenced material: blood. The receptors originated from a man aged 18 to 35 in good health.

This clonotype was counted between two and nine times. V is TRBV12-3 or TRBV12-4 and J is TRBJ2-3; D may be TRBD1 (6 bases). This CDR3 contains 14 residues. The V gene lost 3 bases and the J gene lost 6 bases, with 13 bases spanning the gap. This CDR3 is CASSFVSQGDTQYF. The DNA for the CDR3 is TGTGCCAGCAGTTTCGTCTCGCAGGGGGATACGCAGTATTTT.

V is TRBV24-1 and J is TRBJ2-2; 9 bases are shared with TRBD2. V shed 4 bases, J shed 0 bases, and the junction held 2 bases outside the gene matches. Germline V CDR1 and CDR2: KGHDR, SFDVKD. The CDR3 runs to 16 residues. The CDR3 coding sequence is TGTGCCACCAGTGACCCTAGCGGGGCGAACACCGGGGAGCTGTTTTTT. Residues: CATSDPSGANTGELFF.

The CDR3 protein is CASSQGGLAGGVGDTQYF. The CDR3 bases are TGCGCCAGCAGCCAAGGAGGACTAGCGGGAGGAGTTGGAGATACGCAGTATTTT. The V call is TRBV4-1, the J call TRBJ2-3, with 14 bases matching TRBD2. V shed 1 base, J shed 5 bases, and the junction held 8 bases outside the gene matches. The CDR3 is 18 amino acids. Germline assignment: CDR1 MGHRA and CDR2 YSYEKL.

The rearrangement joins TRBV4-3 to TRBJ1-5; no firm D call. Germline CDR1 reads LGHNA; CDR2 reads YSLEER. The length of the CDR3 is 17 residues. V shed 0 bases and J shed 7 bases, with 19 bases lying between them. The CDR3 region has the DNA TGCGCCAGCAGCCAAGAAGAGAGTCGGGAACGGGCGCAGCCCCAGCATTTT. Translated: CASSQEESRERAQPQHF.

This clonotype was seen many times. The gene calls are TRBV20-1 and TRBJ2-7; TRBD1 might be the D (6 bases). The length of the CDR3 is 14 residues. Trimming took 1 base from V and 5 from J, leaving 15 bases between them. Germline V CDR1 and CDR2: DFQATT, SNEGSKA (reference sequence). The CDR3 protein is CSARAPQGSHEQYF. CDR3 in DNA: TGCAGTGCTAGAGCCCCACAGGGTTCCCACGAGCAGTACTTC.

This clonotype has more than one count but fewer than ten. The chain is built from TRBV12-3 or TRBV12-4 and TRBJ2-1, with D possibly being TRBD2 (6 bases). The V gene lost 2 bases and the J gene lost 9 bases, with 14 bases spanning the gap. The CDR3 contains 14 residues. CDR3 amino acids: CASSLSWGEGEQFF. The CDR3 coding sequence is TGTGCCAGCAGTTTATCATGGGGGGAAGGTGAGCAGTTCTTC.

The chain is built from TRBV9 and TRBJ2-5; D may correspond to TRBD1 or TRBD2 (5 bases each). CDR3 size: 17 residues. The germline V gene has CDR1 SGDLS and CDR2 YYNGEE. V lost 0 bases, J lost 11 bases, and 26 bases lay in between. CDR3 coding DNA: TGTGCCAGCAGCGTAGCCACAAGGCCAGCGGAGGACAATGAGCAGTACTTC. This translates into CASSVATRPAEDNEQYF.

The chain recombines TRBV6-5 with TRBJ2-3; D is uncertain. Trimming left V 7 bases short and J 2 bases short, with 16 bases between. Germline loops: CDR1 MNHEY, CDR2 SVGAGI. The CDR3 loop spans 15 amino acids. This CDR3 is CASKAGKATTDTQYF. Here the CDR3 DNA reads TGTGCCAGCAAAGCTGGGAAGGCCACCACAGATACGCAGTATTTT.

This clonotype was counted once. The gene calls are TRBV6-5 and TRBJ2-7; tentatively, D is TRBD2 (6 bases). V was pared by 6 bases and J by 7 bases, with 16 bases between. This CDR3 has 13 residues. Germline assignment: CDR1 MNHEY and CDR2 SVGAGI. CDR3 residues: CASRLATYNEQYF. In DNA form, the CDR3 reads TGTGCCAGCAGACTAGCAACCTACAATGAGCAGTACTTC.

This clonotype has only a few counts. The rearrangement uses TRBV15 and TRBJ2-1, with TRBD2 matching 7 bases. CDR3 length equals 14 residues. Trimming cost V 5 bases and J 2 bases; bases outside gene matches: 3. In germline, CDR1 is LNHNV, CDR2 YYDKDF (reference sequence). CDR3 sequence reads: CATSGGETYNEQFF. In nucleotides, the CDR3 is TGTGCCACCAGCGGGGGGGAGACCTACAATGAGCAGTTCTTC. Full variable domain (rest looked up from reference TRBV15 and TRBJ2-1): DAMVIQNPRYQVTQFGKPVTLSCSQTLNHNVMYWYQQKSSQAPKLLFHYYDKDFNNEADTPDNFQSRRPNTSFCFLDIRSPGLGDTAMYLCATSGGETYNEQFFGPGTRLTVL.

The J gene is TRBJ2-3, the V gene TRBV7-9, with TRBD1 matching 7 bases. With 5 bases clipped from V and 4 bases from J, the junction kept 6 bases outside the gene matches. Germline CDR1 reads SEHNR; CDR2 reads FQNEAQ (reference sequence). The CDR3 length is 14 residues. The CDR3, as DNA: TGTGCCAGCAGCCCGTCGACAGGGTCAGATACGCAGTATTTT. Translated, it gives CASSPSTGSDTQYF.

V gene TRBV4-2 combines with J gene TRBJ2-1; TRBD2 matches at 8 bases. The V gene's germline CDR1 is LGHNA and CDR2 YNFKEQ. V trimming: 5 bases; J trimming: 9 bases; junction bases outside the gene matches: 12. The CDR3 is 15 amino acids. The CDR3 loop reads CASSSLVGLAVEQFF. CDR3 coding DNA: TGTGCCAGCAGCTCCCTTGTCGGACTAGCAGTTGAGCAGTTCTTC.

This clonotype was seen only a few times. The J gene is TRBJ1-1, the V gene TRBV5-5, with 9 bases lining up with TRBD1. Germline CDR1 SGHKS, CDR2 YYEKEE (reference sequence). The trim removed 4 bases at V and 7 bases at J, leaving 8 bases unmatched. The CDR3 length is 14 residues. DNA of the CDR3: TGTGCCAGCAGCCAACAGGGGGCCGCCCGTGAAGCTTTCTTT. Its translation is CASSQQGAAREAFF. Looking up the rest from reference TRBV5-5 and TRBJ1-1 gives the full variable domain: DAGVTQSPTHLIKTRGQQVTLRCSPISGHKSVSWYQQVLGQGPQFIFQYYEKEERGRGNFPDRFSARQFPNYSSELNVNALLLGDSALYLCASSQQGAAREAFFGQGTRLTVV.

In its sample, this clonotype was seen a few times. The CDR3 DNA reads as TGCGCCAGCAGCCAAGGGGCGGGACGCTTCGATCAGCCCCAGCATTTT. Translating it yields CASSQGAGRFDQPQHF. V usage is TRBV4-1 and J usage is TRBJ1-5; tentatively, D is TRBD1 (5 bases). The CDR3 has 16 residues. Germline CDR1 is MGHRA and CDR2 is YSYEKL. Trimming removed 1 base at V and 5 bases at J, with 15 bases between.

This CDR3 reads CASSLGLGLTYEQYF. In DNA form, the CDR3 reads TGTGCCAGCAGCTTAGGGCTAGGACTAACCTACGAGCAGTACTTC. The J gene is TRBJ2-7, the V gene TRBV7-2; a weak D match, TRBD2 (6 bases). V was pared by 1 base and J by 2 bases, with 12 bases between. CDR3 length: 15 residues. Germline V lookup: CDR1 SGHTA, CDR2 FQGNSA.